A selection of T cell receptor beta chains follows, all from one sample in a study of blood T cell repertoires in COVID-19. Profiled with immunoSEQ multiplex PCR; TCRdb holds only in-frame clones, not every one. The sample holds tens of thousands of clones; about nine tenths are singletons and the top ten take roughly 1.3%. The specimen was peripheral blood. These receptors came from a man in his sixties with acute or convalescent COVID-19. Both conserved end residues are part of each CDR3. A D gene is named only where the DNA matches it firmly. Only some rows state a clone size, as once, few, many or a class for expanded clones.

size | J | D | V | DNA | CDR3
- | TRBJ2-7 | TRBD1 | TRBV7-9 | TGTGCCAGCAGCTTAGTGGGACAGCTGTACTTC | CASSLVGQLYF
- | TRBJ2-7 | - | TRBV2 | TGTGCCAGCAGTGCCGGGGTTCCCGAGCAGTACTTC | CASSAGVPEQYF
once | TRBJ1-6 | - | TRBV27 | TGTGCCAGCAGTTGGAGTTCCCTCCCCTCCTATAATTCACCCCTCCACTTT | CASSWSSLPSYNSPLHF
- | TRBJ1-2 | TRBD1 | TRBV4-1 | TGCGCCAGCAGCCAAGGGGGGGGGACAGGGGCGTCGAACTATGGCTACACCTTC | CASSQGGGTGASNYGYTF
- | TRBJ1-1 | TRBD1 | TRBV4-1 | TGCGCCAGCAGCCAAGATGTCAGAACAGGGGGAATCAACACTGAAGCTTTCTTT | CASSQDVRTGGINTEAFF
- | TRBJ2-3 | - | TRBV5-6 | TGTGCCAGCAGCTCCATGAGGGCAGATACGCAGTATTTT | CASSSMRADTQYF
once | TRBJ1-1 | - | TRBV5-1 | TGCGCCAGCAGCTTGGTCCCCGGGTTCGAAGCTTTCTTT | CASSLVPGFEAFF
- | TRBJ2-7 | - | TRBV5-4 | TGTGCCAGCAGCTTCCGACCCTTGGGCCCCCCCCCTATCTACGAGCAGTACTTC | CASSFRPLGPPPIYEQYF
- | TRBJ2-7 | TRBD1 | TRBV5-4 | TGTGCCAGCAGACGGACAGGGGACTGGGAGGGGGAGCAGTACTTC | CASRRTGDWEGEQYF
- | TRBJ1-1 | - | TRBV7-9 | TGTGCCAGCAGCTTAATCCCCCGGGGGAACACTGAAGCTTTCTTT | CASSLIPRGNTEAFF
- | TRBJ1-6 | - | TRBV9 | TGTGCCAGCAGCGTACAGGACAGTTATAATTCACCCCTCCACTTT | CASSVQDSYNSPLHF
- | TRBJ2-3 | - | TRBV27 | TGTGCCAGCCTAGACCGACTAGATACGCAGTATTTT | CASLDRLDTQYF
- | TRBJ1-5 | - | TRBV6-5 | TGTGCCAGCAGACGCGCTTGGGCTCAGCCCCAGCATTTT | CASRRAWAQPQHF
- | TRBJ2-5 | TRBD2 | TRBV10-2 | TGCGCCACGGATTACTCCGGGACTAGCGGTTCTCTTGGGGGAGAGACCCAGTACTTC | CATDYSGTSGSLGGETQYF
once | TRBJ2-3 | TRBD2 | TRBV6-2/TRBV6-3 | TGTGCCAGCAGTTACGAAATAGGCGGGGGGGCCACAGATACGCAGTATTTT | CASSYEIGGGATDTQYF
- | TRBJ2-7 | - | TRBV29-1 | TGCAGCGTTAGGGGGTGGGGCAGCCCCCTCTCCTACGAGCAGTACTTC | CSVRGWGSPLSYEQYF
- | TRBJ1-2 | - | TRBV3-1/TRBV3-2 | TGTGCCAGCAGCCACCTCACCCCGGGACAAGATGGCTACACCTTC | CASSHLTPGQDGYTF
- | TRBJ2-1 | - | TRBV6-5 | TGTGCCAGCAGTTACAGGGAGGGACATAATGAGCAGTTCTTC | CASSYREGHNEQFF
- | TRBJ2-7 | TRBD2 | TRBV5-1 | TGCGCCAGCAGTGTGATGAGCGGGACCTACGAGCAGTACTTC | CASSVMSGTYEQYF
- | TRBJ2-7 | - | TRBV5-1 | TGCGCCAGCAGCTTGGTAGGAGGGGACTACGAGCAGTACTTC | CASSLVGGDYEQYF
- | TRBJ1-5 | TRBD1 | TRBV5-1 | TGCGCCAGCAGCTCTAGACAGGGGCTCGTTTTTGGCAATCAGCCCCAGCATTTT | CASSSRQGLVFGNQPQHF
- | TRBJ1-5 | TRBD1 | TRBV6-5 | TGTGCCAGCAGCCCCCGGGACAGGGATCAGCCCCAGCATTTT | CASSPRDRDQPQHF
- | TRBJ2-2 | - | TRBV10-1 | TGCGCCAGCAGTGCCGGGATCTTAGGCCCCGGGGAGCTGTTTTTT | CASSAGILGPGELFF
- | TRBJ1-3 | TRBD1 | TRBV4-1 | TGCGCCAGCAGCCAAGGACGGACAGGGAACTCTGGAAACACCATATATTTT | CASSQGRTGNSGNTIYF
- | TRBJ2-3 | - | TRBV18 | TGTGCCAGCTCATCGGAGTCAGATACGCAGTATTTT | CASSSESDTQYF
- | TRBJ2-7 | - | TRBV16 | TGTGCCAGCAGCCCGCCGAACAGGGTGGGCGAGCAGTACTTC | CASSPPNRVGEQYF
- | TRBJ1-4 | - | TRBV6-1 | TGTGCCAGCAGTGACCTCGAAAAACTGTTTTTT | CASSDLEKLFF
- | TRBJ1-2 | - | TRBV6-5 | TGTGCCAGCAGTTACTCGGGGCAGGGCTCTGGCTACACCTTC | CASSYSGQGSGYTF
- | TRBJ2-7 | - | TRBV27 | TGTGCCAGCAGTTCCCGGGATTCTACCTACGAGCAGTACTTC | CASSSRDSTYEQYF
- | TRBJ2-1 | - | TRBV14 | TGTGCCAGCAGTAAGAGAGGAACCTACAATGAGCAGTTCTTC | CASSKRGTYNEQFF